This is a list of T cell receptor beta chains from one sample in a study of cytomegalovirus exposure and HLA in healthy donors. Assay: immunoSEQ multiplex PCR; the TCRdb copy retains only in-frame clones and omits some. The sample records some 120,000 clones, around three quarters being singletons. Sequencing used PBMCs. The origin of the receptors is a man under 40 in good health and CMV-seronegative. Both conserved end residues are trimmed from each CDR3. The D gene is left open where the match is weak. Rows give clone size only sometimes, using once, few, many, or a class for an expanded clone.

TRBV5-1 | NA | TRBD2 | ASSDGGTGPYEQY
TRBV27 | NA | NA | ASSGGSSYEQY
TRBV27 | NA | NA | ASSGSLGRQF
TRBV5-1 | NA | NA | ASSPLEGDTGELF
TRBV6-5 | NA | NA | ASSFGTLGEQF
TRBV5-1 | NA | TRBD2 | ASSAIGLAVNTGELF
TRBV28 | NA | NA | ASSLWGASSYEQY
TRBV11-2 | NA | NA | ASSLQVQETQY
TRBV5-4 | NA | TRBD2 | ASSTGLAGEQY
TRBV28 | NA | TRBD1 | ASSLNRGLSYNEQF
TRBV6-1 | NA | NA | ASSVRSSYNSPLH
TRBV21-1 | NA | NA | ASSKAYGPGLDSYEQY
TRBV6-5 | NA | NA | ASSSKTADSNQPQH
TRBV7-9 | NA | NA | ASSLGGGAEEAF
TRBV6-4 | NA | TRBD1 | ASSEGQGGYNEQF
TRBV7-9 | once | NA | ASSLVAAANYGYT
TRBV5-6 | once | TRBD1 | ASSLTGGAFGQPQH
TRBV27 | NA | NA | ASSSIGDEKLF
TRBV10-3 | NA | NA | AISDGATNTGELF
TRBV6-4 | NA | NA | ASSEEGNVYDGQY
TRBV28 | few | NA | VSGFGPDEQY
TRBV7-2 | NA | NA | ASSLARVVSNQPQH
TRBV28 | NA | NA | ASIHNEKLF
TRBV28 | NA | TRBD1 | ASSLGDRAQH
TRBV5-1 | NA | NA | ASSFWTENTEAF
TRBV14 | NA | TRBD2 | ASSPRLAGPQF
TRBV4-1 | NA | NA | ASSQDWGSGNTIY
TRBV10-2 | NA | NA | ASSLAVAYNEQF
TRBV28 | NA | NA | ASRNLQGSSEAF
TRBV30 | NA | NA | AWSVGQTLGYEQY
TRBV28 | NA | TRBD1 | ASSPLTGRNQPQN
TRBV29-1 | NA | TRBD1 | SAGQGSNYGYT
TRBV7-6 | NA | TRBD1 | ASGTGTHEQY
TRBV6-1 | NA | TRBD1 | ASREQTGGLEETQY
TRBV5-6 | NA | NA | ASSFREQPQH
TRBV2 | few | NA | ASKSQGRNQPQH
TRBV9 | NA | NA | ASSAYSRGTISYEQY
TRBV27 | NA | TRBD2 | ASSRGTGGPRTDTQY
TRBV7-9 | NA | NA | ASSLSRVGANVLT
TRBV10-2 | NA | NA | ASSETGSFGNTIY
TRBV27 | NA | NA | ASSWGGSEAF
TRBV28 | NA | TRBD2 | ASSETSGRAREQF
TRBV6-5 | NA | NA | ASSYDTSHEQY
TRBV30 | NA | NA | AWSRRGRLNTEAF
TRBV14 | NA | TRBD1 | ASSPRQGNSYEQY
TRBV30 | NA | NA | AWSVQRGSTEAF
TRBV6-1 | NA | NA | AAPNGVSEQY
TRBV7-2 | NA | TRBD1 | ASSLVFQGDSPLH
TRBV7-9 | NA | NA | ASLIDPGTEAF
TRBV19 | NA | TRBD1 | ASSNRGLLDTQY
TRBV5-1 | NA | NA | ASSSDRGSTDTQY
TRBV2 | NA | NA | ASSADRVGGEQY
TRBV5-1 | NA | TRBD2 | ASGGGLRTDTQY
TRBV18 | NA | NA | ASSPQTGSGNYGYT
TRBV6-5 | once | TRBD2 | ASSLKPGLVNEQF
TRBV19 | NA | NA | ASSIVWGPTEAF
TRBV30 | once | TRBD1 | ACQDRGLSGNTIY
TRBV9 | few | NA | ASSVRGLDSGNTIY